The sequence of this T cell receptor (beta chain) was determined in a study of blood T cell repertoires in COVID-19 (dated by TCRdb to 2018 to 2020). About the study as a whole: The collaborator samples originated in the United States, Italy and Spain and spanned the acute and convalescent phases of COVID-19. The prospective study material was composed of cDNA or gDNA derived from T cells, B-cell-depleted T cells, or PBMCs. The dataset comprised deeply sampled blood TCRbeta repertoires from subjects exposed to, actively infected with, or recovered from COVID-19. The repertoires were made available in a free public database intended to serve as a resource for research on the immune response to SARS-CoV-2. Samples were obtained from the ongoing ImmuneRACE study (first 160 participants) and from 1,254 subjects provided by 6 global collaborators. A de-identified subject ID, COVID-19 status, age in years and sex were almost always included in the sample metadata. HLA class I and class II types, where available, came from metadata supplied by the sample provider rather than from assay-based typing.

Of note for this clone: Its target antigen remains unknown. No clone much larger than this one lies a single base away; base qualities are absent.

The germline V gene (reference sequence) sets CDR1 to LNHDA and CDR2 to SQIVND. V gives up 5 bases and J gives up 4 bases, and the segment between their germline ends measures 9 bases. The CDR3 starts with the cysteine, ends with the phenylalanine, and has 13 residues. Only the CDR3 portion is preserved as DNA: 39 bases, with reading frame beginning at the first base. Whole blood was collected in K2EDTA tubes by collaborating institutions according to the institutions' own protocols. Collaborator samples were shipped for TCRbeta analysis as frozen whole blood, isolated PBMCs, or DNA extracted from either sample type. TCRbeta CDR3 regions were amplified from genomic DNA by means of the immunoSEQ Assay, a bias-controlled multiplex PCR. The original pipeline was this. The number of nucleated cells in each sample was estimated from the amplification of reference gene primers within the assay. To quantify the absolute abundance of each unique TCRbeta CDR3 rearrangement, sequence reads were collapsed and filtered. For each sample, productive Simpson clonality was calculated by taking the square root of Simpson's diversity index across productive rearrangements. In TCRdb, the immuneACCESS table is reduced to in-frame sequences with V and J assigned. These tables do not hold every clone; where another copy was compared, an unresolved V gene accounts for under half, and the others remain unexplained. V, J and clone size derive from that table, while D and trimming were established from the DNA sequence. This sample comprises hundreds of thousands of clones, around 89% of them detected only once. The ten largest clones capture over 4% of the sample.

The full study reports these points: Clinical and demographic metadata were provided uncurated, with the amount varying by source and participant.

This TCR was recovered from a woman aged 25 to 39 with acute or convalescent COVID-19. The sequencing input was peripheral blood. This chain joins TRBV19 to TRBJ1-5, and the D gene may be TRBD1, 5 bases matching. CDR3 loop: CASSSRANQPQHF. The DNA sequence is as follows: TGTGCCAGTAGTTCCAGGGCGAATCAGCCCCAGCATTTT.